This entry lists 23 T cell receptor beta chains sequenced from one sample in a study of blood T cell repertoires in COVID-19. Assay: immunoSEQ multiplex PCR; the TCRdb copy retains only in-frame clones and omits some. The repertoire holds approximately 210,000 clones, with about 90% as singletons. The sample consisted of PBMCs or T cells enriched from blood (not recorded which). The receptors were sampled from a woman aged 25 to 39 who had recovered from COVID-19.

V gene TRBV7-3 combines with J gene TRBJ2-3; the match to TRBD2 covers 7 bases. V was pared by 5 bases and J by 4 bases, with 3 bases of the junction left unmatched. Germline CDR1 is SGHTA and CDR2 is FQGTGA. The CDR3 is 13 amino acids. DNA of the CDR3: TGTGCCAGCAGCCTCGGGGGGTCAGATACGCAGTATTTT. As protein: CASSLGGSDTQYF.

The chain has TRBV11-2 and TRBJ2-5, with a possible D match to TRBD2 (6 bases). The germline CDR1 and CDR2 sequences are SGHAT and FQNNGV. V was trimmed by 5 bases and J by 2 bases, leaving 15 bases between them. This CDR3 region has 15 residues. The CDR3 loop reads CASSPGLRGQETQYF. The CDR3 bases are TGTGCCAGCAGCCCGGGACTTAGGGGACAAGAGACCCAGTACTTC. The whole variable domain, remainder taken from reference TRBV11-2 and TRBJ2-5, is EAGVAQSPRYKIIEKRQSVAFWCNPISGHATLYWYQQILGQGPKLLIQFQNNGVVDDSQLPKDRFSAERLKGVDSTLKIQPAKLEDSAVYLCASSPGLRGQETQYFGPGTRLLVL.

The chain couples TRBV6-5 to TRBJ1-5; TRBD1 might be the D (5 bases). Germline V gene data show CDR1 as MNHEY and CDR2 as SVGAGI. The CDR3 covers 14 residues. Trimming removed 2 bases from V and 3 bases from J, with 8 bases in between. The CDR3 DNA sequence: TGTGCCAGCAGTTACACAGGTTTCAATCAGCCCCAGCATTTT. Amino acids: CASSYTGFNQPQHF.

This rearrangement joins TRBV5-6 to TRBJ1-2; the D is unclear. This CDR3 has 16 amino acids. The germline V and J ends were trimmed by 4 bases and 2 bases, with 18 bases remaining between them. Germline lookup yields CDR1 SGHDT and CDR2 YYEEEE. The CDR3 protein is CASSVREANPNYGYTF. DNA of the CDR3: TGTGCCAGCAGCGTCCGGGAAGCCAACCCCAACTATGGCTACACCTTC.

The sample holds one count of this clone. V usage is TRBV11-2 and J usage is TRBJ1-2; the D gene is possibly TRBD1 (6 bases). Germline CDR1 reads SGHAT; CDR2 reads FQNNGV. V lost 2 bases to trimming and J lost 2 bases, with 9 bases between them. This CDR3 has 14 amino acids. The CDR3 region has the DNA TGTGCCAGCAGCTTATCGGACAGAAACTATGGCTACACCTTC. Amino acid sequence: CASSLSDRNYGYTF.

The V gene is TRBV24-1, the J gene TRBJ1-4, with 7 positions matching TRBD1. The CDR3 sequence is 13 residues long. Germline CDR1 and CDR2: KGHDR and SFDVKD. Trimming at V came to 9 bases and at J to 4 bases, leaving 4 bases not matched to a gene. In DNA, the CDR3 is TGTGCCACCGGAAGGGGGCTTAATGAAAAACTGTTTTTT. It translates to CATGRGLNEKLFF.

This chain uses TRBV19 with TRBJ2-1, with TRBD2 matching over 11 bases. Per the germline V gene, CDR1 is LNHDA and CDR2 is SQIVND (reference sequence). The junction had 3 bases not matched to a gene; V was cut back by 8 bases and J by 0 bases. This CDR3 region has 15 residues. The CDR3 DNA sequence: TGTGCCAGTGTAGCGGGGGGGAGCTCCTACAATGAGCAGTTCTTC. It is translated as CASVAGGSSYNEQFF.

This clone has just one count. The chain links TRBV5-1 to TRBJ2-2; TRBD2 aligns across 7 bases. The length of the CDR3 is 16 residues. V lost 0 bases, J lost 3 bases, and 5 bases stayed unmatched. CDR1 and CDR2 (germline): SGHRS, YFSETQ. The CDR3 nucleotides read TGCGCCAGCAGCTTGGCCCCAGGGAGGGACACCGGGGAGCTGTTTTTT. It specifies CASSLAPGRDTGELFF.

The genes are TRBV29-1 and TRBJ1-1; 7 nucleotides line up with TRBD1. The germline CDR1 and CDR2 sequences are SQVTM and ANQGSEA. V lost 7 bases to trimming and J lost 5 bases; unmatched junction nucleotides: 13. The CDR3 extends over 14 amino acids. CDR3 protein: CSASRPARGTEAFF. The CDR3 DNA follows: TGCAGCGCGTCCCGACCAGCCAGGGGGACTGAAGCTTTCTTT.

This clone turned up a few times. The sample has other DNA sequences that encode this CDR3 too. The CDR3 sequence is CASSIGTGVYGYTF. The CDR3 coding sequence is TGTGCCAGTAGTATAGGGACTGGGGTCTATGGCTACACCTTC. The chain is built from TRBV19 and TRBJ1-2, with D hard to call. Deletions cut 1 base from V and 4 bases from J, with 10 bases between. Germline V gene data show CDR1 as LNHDA and CDR2 as SQIVND (reference sequence). The CDR3 runs 14 residues.

V usage is TRBV4-1 and J usage is TRBJ1-1; D is undetermined. Germline-derived CDR1 and CDR2 are MGHRA and YSYEKL. The CDR3 sequence is 14 residues long. V was trimmed by 0 bases and J by 0 bases, leaving 5 bases between them. CDR3 sequence (DNA): TGCGCCAGCAGCCAAGACAGAATGAACACTGAAGCTTTCTTT. Translation: CASSQDRMNTEAFF.

This chain links TRBV24-1 with TRBJ2-1; TRBD2 matches at 8 bases. Per germline, CDR1 KGHDR and CDR2 SFDVKD. J lost 4 bases, V lost 0 bases, and 4 bases had no gene match. The CDR3 runs 16 residues. The CDR3 spells CATSDLKTSVYNEQFF. CDR3 DNA: TGTGCCACCAGTGATTTGAAGACTAGCGTATACAATGAGCAGTTCTTC.

The CDR3 bases are TGTGCCTGGAGGACTAGCGGGTTTACCGGGGAGCTGTTTTTT. Its protein is CAWRTSGFTGELFF. V and J are TRBV30 and TRBJ2-2, with 10 positions matching TRBD2. CDR3 length equals 14 residues. The trim removed 3 bases at V and 5 bases at J, leaving 3 bases unmatched. The germline V gene encodes CDR1 GTSNPN and CDR2 SVGIG (reference sequence).

This clone occurred once. V is TRBV2 and J is TRBJ1-3, with TRBD1 matching 9 bases. The germline V gene encodes CDR1 SNHLY and CDR2 FYNNEI. The J segment lost 10 bases and the V segment lost 6 bases, leaving 13 bases of the junction unmatched. The CDR3 extends over 15 amino acids. The CDR3 nucleotides read TGTGCCAGCAGATTGGGGGGGACAGGGAAAATGACCATATATTTT. It is translated as CASRLGGTGKMTIYF.

This clone has only a few counts. The chain links TRBV5-5 to TRBJ1-1; D is possibly TRBD1 (5 bases). The germline V and J ends were trimmed by 3 bases and 5 bases, with 14 bases remaining between them. In germline, CDR1 is SGHKS, CDR2 YYEKEE (reference sequence). CDR3 size: 14 residues. The CDR3 bases are TGTGCCAGCAGCTCCACAACAGGATTTACTGAAGCTTTCTTT. Translating gives CASSSTTGFTEAFF.

The chain uses TRBV7-2 and TRBJ2-6; D gene unclear. Germline V CDR1 and CDR2: SGHTA, FQGNSA. CDR3 length: 15 residues. V lost 1 base and J 2 bases, leaving 6 bases between the germline ends. The CDR3 sequence: CASSLDITGANVLTF. The CDR3 coding sequence is TGTGCCAGCAGCTTAGATATAACTGGGGCCAACGTCCTGACTTTC.

The genes are TRBV30 and TRBJ2-2, with D maybe TRBD1 (6 bases). V dropped 0 bases and J dropped 4 bases, with 12 bases sitting between them. The CDR3 sequence is 15 residues long. The germline CDR1 and CDR2 sequences are GTSNPN and SVGIG (reference sequence). The CDR3: CAWSVGKQGTGELFF. For the CDR3, the DNA is TGTGCCTGGAGTGTGGGGAAACAGGGCACCGGGGAGCTGTTTTTT.

The genes are TRBV3-1 (or the pseudogene TRBV3-2) and TRBJ2-5; 10 nucleotides match TRBD2. With 4 bases clipped from V and 6 bases from J, the junction kept 11 bases outside the gene matches. This CDR3 contains 16 residues. CDR1 is LGHDT and CDR2 is YNNKEL in the germline V gene (reference sequence). In DNA, the CDR3 is TGTGCCAGCAGCCTAGCCCGAGCGGGAGGGAGAAAGACCCAGTACTTC. This encodes CASSLARAGGRKTQYF.

The chain joins TRBV14 to TRBJ2-7; TRBD1 matches at 8 bases. This CDR3 is 13 amino acids long. Germline lookup yields CDR1 SGHDN and CDR2 FVKESK. Losses at the gene ends were 4 bases for V and 9 bases for J; bases not matched to a gene: 8. This CDR3 reads CASSRQPGQAQYF. CDR3 sequence (DNA): TGTGCCAGCAGCCGACAACCGGGACAGGCGCAGTACTTC.

This clone was seen more than once but under ten times. V gene TRBV4-3 combines with J gene TRBJ2-7; a possible D gene is TRBD2 (5 bases). The CDR3 is made up of 16 amino acids. Per the germline V gene, CDR1 is LGHNA and CDR2 is YSLEER. With 1 base removed from V and 0 bases from J, the gap between germline ends came to 13 bases. CDR3 in amino acids: CASSQAYVGSSYEQYF. Written as DNA, the CDR3 is TGCGCCAGCAGCCAAGCCTACGTTGGGAGCTCCTACGAGCAGTACTTC.

The rearrangement joins TRBV6-2 or TRBV6-3 to TRBJ1-2; the D gene is possibly TRBD1 (5 bases). The CDR3 consists of 14 residues. Between the trimmed V and J ends, which lost 2 bases and 4 bases, there was a span of 11 bases. CDR1 is MNHEY and CDR2 is SVGEGT in the germline V gene. The CDR3 spells CASSYGGTGYGYTF. In DNA form, the CDR3 reads TGTGCCAGCAGTTACGGCGGGACGGGCTATGGCTACACCTTC.

This chain connects TRBV18 to TRBJ1-3; D gene unclear. The germline gives CDR1 KGHSH, CDR2 LQKENI. With 4 bases removed from V and 0 bases from J, the gap between germline ends came to 16 bases. The CDR3 extends over 17 amino acids. The CDR3 reads CASSQEADGSSGNTIYF. As DNA, the CDR3 is TGTGCCAGCTCACAGGAGGCGGACGGGAGCTCTGGAAACACCATATATTTT.

The chain carries TRBV5-1 and TRBJ2-1; 13 nucleotides agree with TRBD2. The V gene end was trimmed by 9 bases and the J gene end by 5 bases; junction bases not matched to a gene: 5. This CDR3 has 14 amino acids. CDR1 and CDR2 (germline): SGHRS, YFSETQ. CDR3 residues: CATTGTSGNNEQFF. The CDR3, as DNA: TGCGCCACGACAGGGACTAGCGGGAACAATGAGCAGTTCTTC.